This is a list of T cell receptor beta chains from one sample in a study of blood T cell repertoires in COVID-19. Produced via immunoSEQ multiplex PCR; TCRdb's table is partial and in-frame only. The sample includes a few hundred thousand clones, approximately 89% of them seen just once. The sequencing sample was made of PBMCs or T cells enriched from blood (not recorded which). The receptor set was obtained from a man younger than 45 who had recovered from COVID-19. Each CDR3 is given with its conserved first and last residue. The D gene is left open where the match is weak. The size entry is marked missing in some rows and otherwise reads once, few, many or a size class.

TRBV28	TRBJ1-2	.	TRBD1	CASSLDRGGYTF	TGTGCCAGCAGTTTAGACAGGGGTGGCTACACCTTC
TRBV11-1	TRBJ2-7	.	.	CASSLSDGEPYEQYF	TGTGCCAGCAGCTTATCAGACGGAGAGCCCTACGAGCAGTACTTC
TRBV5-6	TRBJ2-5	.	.	CASSFPAGEETQYF	TGTGCCAGCAGCTTCCCTGCAGGGGAAGAGACCCAGTACTTC
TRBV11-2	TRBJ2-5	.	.	CASSGRGLTQETQYF	TGTGCCAGCAGCGGGCGTGGGCTAACTCAAGAGACCCAGTACTTC
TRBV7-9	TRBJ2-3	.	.	CASSTSLPGLVTDTQYF	TGTGCCAGCAGCACCAGCCTTCCGGGACTCGTCACAGATACGCAGTATTTT
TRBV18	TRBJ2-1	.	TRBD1	CASSLGTGLSFNEQFF	TGTGCCAGCTCACTAGGGACAGGGCTGTCCTTCAATGAGCAGTTCTTC
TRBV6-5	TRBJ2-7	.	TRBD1	CASSYSGGGEQYF	TGTGCCAGCAGTTACTCAGGGGGCGGCGAGCAGTACTTC
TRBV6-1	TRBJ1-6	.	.	CASSEGGGSYNSPLHF	TGTGCCAGCAGTGAAGGAGGGGGATCCTATAATTCACCCCTCCACTTT
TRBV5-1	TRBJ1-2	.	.	CASSIGQRYGYTF	TGCGCCAGCAGCATCGGACAGAGATATGGCTACACCTTC
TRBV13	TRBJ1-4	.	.	CASSFFTEDEKLFF	TGTGCCAGCAGCTTTTTTACGGAGGATGAAAAACTGTTTTTT
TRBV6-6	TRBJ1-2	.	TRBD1	CASTDREGYGYTF	TGTGCCAGCACGGACAGGGAGGGCTATGGCTACACCTTC
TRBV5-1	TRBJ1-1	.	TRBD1	CASSMVGGQGPYTEAFF	TGCGCCAGCAGCATGGTTGGTGGACAGGGGCCCTACACTGAAGCTTTCTTT
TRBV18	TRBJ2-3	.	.	CASSPISLLSGSDTQYF	TGTGCCAGCTCACCAATTTCGTTGCTTAGTGGTTCTGATACGCAGTATTTT
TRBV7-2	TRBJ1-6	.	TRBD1	CASSLPRDRGSSPLHF	TGTGCCAGCAGCTTACCAAGGGACAGGGGGAGCTCACCCCTCCACTTT
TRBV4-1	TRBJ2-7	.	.	CASSQITTAYEQYF	TGCGCCAGCAGCCAAATTACGACAGCTTACGAGCAGTACTTC
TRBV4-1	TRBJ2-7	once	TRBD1	CASSQEGQGVYEQYF	TGCGCCAGCAGCCAAGAGGGACAGGGGGTCTACGAGCAGTACTTC
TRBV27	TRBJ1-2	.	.	CASSPQGSNYGYTF	TGTGCCAGCAGTCCACAGGGATCTAACTATGGCTACACCTTC
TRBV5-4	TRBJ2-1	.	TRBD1	CASSLGQGAGDEQFF	TGTGCCAGCAGCTTGGGCCAGGGGGCAGGGGATGAGCAGTTCTTC
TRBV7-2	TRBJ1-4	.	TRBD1	CASSLTGGAGEKLFF	TGTGCCAGCAGCTTGACAGGGGGCGCAGGCGAAAAACTGTTTTTT
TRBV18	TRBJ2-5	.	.	CASSPGQPMWETQYF	TGTGCCAGCTCCCCGGGACAACCAATGTGGGAGACCCAGTACTTC
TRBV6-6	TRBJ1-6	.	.	CASSRGANNSPLHF	TGTGCCAGCAGTCGGGGGGCGAATAATTCACCCCTCCACTTT
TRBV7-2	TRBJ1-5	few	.	CASSLVGAGDNQPQHF	TGTGCCAGCAGCTTAGTGGGGGCAGGGGACAATCAGCCCCAGCATTTT
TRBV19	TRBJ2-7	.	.	CASSIGGYSYEQYF	TGTGCCAGTAGTATAGGCGGGTACTCCTACGAGCAGTACTTC
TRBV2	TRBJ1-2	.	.	CASSLFKAARGYTF	TGTGCCAGCAGCCTGTTCAAGGCCGCGCGGGGCTACACCTTC
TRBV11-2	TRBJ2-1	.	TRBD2	CASSLVGTSGGFSYNEQFF	TGTGCCAGCAGCTTAGTAGGGACTAGCGGGGGGTTCTCCTACAATGAGCAGTTCTTC
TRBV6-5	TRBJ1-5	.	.	CATWGGANQPQHF	TGTGCCACCTGGGGAGGGGCTAATCAGCCCCAGCATTTT
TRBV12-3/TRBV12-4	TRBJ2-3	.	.	CASSLGLFTQYF	TGTGCCAGCAGTTTAGGACTATTTACGCAGTATTTT
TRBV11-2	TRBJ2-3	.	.	CASSPRDSTSTDTQYF	TGTGCCAGCAGCCCCCGGGACTCGACTAGCACAGATACGCAGTATTTT
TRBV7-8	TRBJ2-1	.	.	CASSPGNRVYNEQFF	TGTGCCAGCAGCCCAGGGAACCGAGTCTACAATGAGCAGTTCTTC
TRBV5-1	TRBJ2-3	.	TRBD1	CASSGTGSTDTQYF	TGCGCCAGCAGTGGGACAGGAAGCACAGATACGCAGTATTTT
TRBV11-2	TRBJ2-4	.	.	CASSLGGGGPLNIQYF	TGTGCCAGCAGCTTAGGCGGCGGGGGCCCGCTTAACATTCAGTACTTC
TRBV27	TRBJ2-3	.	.	CASTEFGVSGGLTDTQYF	TGTGCCAGCACGGAGTTCGGGGTATCGGGTGGGCTCACAGATACGCAGTATTTT
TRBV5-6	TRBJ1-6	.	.	CASSPAGATYNSPLHF	TGTGCCAGCAGCCCGGCTGGGGCCACGTATAATTCACCCCTCCACTTT
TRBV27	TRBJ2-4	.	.	CASSFHGGFVLW	TGTGCCAGCAGTTTTCACGGAGGGTTCGTATTGTGG
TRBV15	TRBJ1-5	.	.	CATSRDWGPERNQPQHF	TGTGCCACCAGCAGAGATTGGGGCCCTGAACGGAATCAGCCCCAGCATTTT
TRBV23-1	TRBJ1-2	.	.	CASSQSTNYGYTF	TGCGCCAGCAGTCAATCCACTAACTATGGCTACACCTTC
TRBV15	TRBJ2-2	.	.	CATSDLSRRGAGELFF	TGTGCCACCAGCGATCTTTCTAGGAGGGGCGCCGGGGAGCTGTTTTTT
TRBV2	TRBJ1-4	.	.	CASSELKGEGDEKLFF	TGTGCCAGCAGTGAACTGAAGGGGGAGGGAGATGAAAAACTGTTTTTT
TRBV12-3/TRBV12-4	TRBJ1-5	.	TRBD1	CASRGQGNQPQHF	TGTGCCAGCAGAGGACAGGGCAATCAGCCCCAGCATTTT
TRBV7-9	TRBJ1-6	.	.	CASSLLTGLSNSPLHF	TGTGCCAGCAGCTTGCTTACAGGCCTTTCCAATTCACCCCTCCACTTT
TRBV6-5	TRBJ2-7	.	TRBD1	CASKVLVGQDYEQYF	TGTGCCAGCAAGGTTTTGGTGGGACAGGACTACGAGCAGTACTTC
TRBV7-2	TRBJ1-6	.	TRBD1	CASSITGGADSPLHF	TGTGCCAGCAGCATCACAGGGGGCGCGGATTCACCCCTCCACTTT